The subject of this entry is one T cell receptor (beta chain). This sample was taken from a study of T cell repertoires in cytomegalovirus infection. About the research overall: Both a matching HLA type and CMV infection were indicated by public TCR beta signatures.

The V end was cut by 6 bases, the J end by 4 bases, with 15 bases between. Germline values: CDR1 SQVTM, CDR2 ANQGSEA. This CDR3 spans 13 amino acids. TCRdb used MiXCR to reprocess the reads, holding one entry per CDR3 protein. The sample lists about 300,000 distinct CDR3 sequences; approximately 8.9% were seen once. The sequenced sample was PBMCs. This receptor was identified in a human donor in good health (CMV status not recorded). Some clones in this sample may be carry-over from other donors' samples. The gene calls are TRBV29-1 and TRBJ1-1; no definite D call. CDR3 nucleotides: TGCAGCGTCGGCGGGCCCCGGGTCACTGAAGCTTTCTTT. Translated: CSVGGPRVTEAFF.